This T cell receptor beta chain is drawn from a study of PD-L1 blockade in urothelial cancer. The wider study: Males with bladder-origin urothelial cancer constituted twenty-five of 29 patients. Samples of blood were analyzed 3 weeks (second dose) and 6 weeks after treatment start.

Repertoires were generated with immunoSEQ multiplex PCR, while TCRdb's copy carries only in-frame clones and drops some. The sample holds about 87,000 clones, around 84% seen once. Time point denoted: pretreatment peripheral blood. All patients handed over anywhere from 1 to 8 samples, pretreatment and on-treatment. Deletions cut 6 bases from V and 8 bases from J, with 19 bases between. The CDR3 consists of 13 residues. Looked up from germline, CDR1 is SQVTM and CDR2 is ANQGSEA. General observations from the study: Better progression-free and overall survival followed lower pretreatment blood clonality.

Notes on this clone: The antigen is undetermined.

This chain joins TRBV29-1 and TRBJ1-2; a possible D gene is TRBD1 (6 bases). Sequencing was performed on PBMCs, taken around atezolizumab (anti-PD-L1) treatment. This receptor was obtained from a man aged 55 to 70 with urothelial cancer. The CDR3 DNA sequence: TGCAGCGTGGATGGGGGGGGCAACAGAGGCTACACCTTC. Its translation: CSVDGGGNRGYTF.